This TCR beta chain was sequenced in a study of blood T cell repertoires in COVID-19 (dated by TCRdb to about 2020). At the level of the whole study: Samples from collaborators originated in the United States, Italy and Spain and spanned both the acute and convalescent phases of COVID-19. The prospective study material was composed of cDNA or gDNA derived from T cells, B-cell-depleted T cells, or PBMCs. Subjects who had been exposed to COVID-19, were actively infected with it, or had recovered from it provided the deeply sampled blood TCRbeta repertoires that made up the dataset. The repertoires were released in a freely available public database meant as a resource for research on the immune response to SARS-CoV-2. The samples were drawn from two sources: the first 160 participants of the ongoing ImmuneRACE study, and approximately 1,300 subjects contributed by 6 global collaborators. Sample metadata almost always included a de-identified subject ID, COVID-19 status, age in years and sex. Where available, HLA class I and class II types were obtained from metadata supplied by the sample provider rather than from assay-based typing.

Sequences KGHSH (CDR1) and LQKENI (CDR2) are obtained from the germline V gene. V and J are trimmed by 3 bases and 5 bases, and the gene matches miss 6 bases of the junction. Inclusive of the bounding cysteine and phenylalanine, the CDR3 is 15 residues long. Kept here is only the CDR3 DNA, which spans 45 bases and is read in frame from base 1. Beyond this particular receptor, the publication reports: Clinical and demographic metadata were provided uncurated, with the amount varying by source and participant.

TCRbeta CDR3 regions were amplified from genomic DNA by means of the immunoSEQ Assay, a bias-controlled multiplex PCR. The authors' pipeline ran thus. The number of nucleated cells in each sample was estimated by amplification of reference gene primers within the assay. Sequence reads were collapsed and filtered to measure the absolute abundance of every unique TCRbeta CDR3 rearrangement. For each sample, productive Simpson clonality was calculated by taking the square root of Simpson's diversity index across productive rearrangements. TCRdb stores this immuneACCESS table with in-frame sequences only. Part of the clones is absent; in the studies checked, under half of the shortfall reflects unresolved V genes, and no reason is known for the rest. V, J and clone size were drawn from that table, and D and trimming were deduced from the DNA. In this sample the table shows about 240,000 clones, roughly 90% of which occur a single time. Together, the top ten hold approximately 6.2% of the sample.

Points on this clone: The antigen it binds to is not known. The input lacks base qualities; no much larger clone sits a single base away.

Each collaborating institution followed its own protocols to collect whole blood in K2EDTA tubes. For TCRbeta analysis, collaborator samples were shipped as frozen whole blood, as isolated PBMCs, or as DNA extracted from either sample type. Sequencing was performed on peripheral blood. The receptor was derived from a man in his 60s with acute or convalescent COVID-19. The chain was built from TRBV18 and TRBJ2-7; 11 central nucleotides agree with TRBD2. For the CDR3, the sequence is CASSPSGRAPHEQYF. The DNA sequence is TGTGCCAGCTCACCTAGCGGGAGGGCCCCCCACGAGCAGTACTTC.